This paragraph reports one T cell receptor (beta chain). The antigen remains unidentified. This CDR3 has 14 amino acids. V was pared by 3 bases and J by 4 bases, with 10 bases between. The germline CDR1 and CDR2 sequences are ENHRY and SYGVKD. The data derive from a study of blood T cells in healthy people across ages. Study-level information: Template-switching capture recovered about one barcoded beta molecule per two T cells.

Study-wide points: There were more naive CD4+ cells and higher diversity in long-lived donors than in aged donors.

Next came a second PCR, run for about 6 to 12 cycles, which used a sample-barcoded 5' primer along with a J-beta primer mix. MiXCR, run by TCRdb on the 5' RACE reads, gives a single entry per CDR3 protein. The table shows approximately 900,000 distinct CDR3 sequences, with almost 30% occurring only once. The sample also formed part of further work on T cells of mothers and their children. That source notes: Every mother supplied over 9.5 million TCR beta CDR3 reads and every child around 3 million. The authors found no persistent microchimeric T cell clones.

The gene calls are TRBV10-3 and TRBJ1-5; D uncertain. This receptor was identified in a woman aged 40 to 50 in good health. Source material: blood. The DNA of the CDR3 is TGTGCCATCAGTGAAAGGGAAATGAATCAGCCCCAGCATTTT. As protein: CAISEREMNQPQHF.